The 14 T cell receptor beta chains below were found in one sample sequenced in a study of radiation and T cells in renal cell carcinoma. Time point here: blood 4 weeks post-SBRT, at nephrectomy. The treatment here: 15 Gy SBRT to primary tumor, nephrectomy 4 weeks later. Generated by immunoSEQ multiplex PCR, the TCRdb table keeps only in-frame clones and is missing some. The sample holds about 78,000 clones, 80% to 90% seen once. This specimen was blood, taken from a patient whose treatment included radiotherapy and nephrectomy. These receptors originate from a woman in her 70s with renal cell carcinoma.

This clone has just a few counts. The rearrangement uses TRBV5-6 and TRBJ1-5, with 8 bases lining up with TRBD1. V lost 2 bases to trimming and J lost 7 bases; unmatched junction nucleotides: 2. The CDR3 runs 13 residues. Germline V gene data show CDR1 as SGHDT and CDR2 as YYEEEE. In DNA, the CDR3 is TGTGCCAGCAGCTTACAGGGGGTGCAGCCCCAGCATTTT. Amino acid sequence: CASSLQGVQPQHF. The full variable domain, completed using reference TRBV5-6 and TRBJ1-5, is DAGVTQSPTHLIKTRGQQVTLRCSPKSGHDTVSWYQQALGQGPQFIFQYYEEEERQRGNFPDRFSGHQFPNYSSELNVNALLLGDSALYLCASSLQGVQPQHFGDGTRLSIL.

The chain uses TRBV5-1 and TRBJ2-3, with D unclear. Trimming removed 4 bases from V and 2 bases from J, with 11 bases in between. The V gene's germline CDR1 is SGHRS and CDR2 YFSETQ. The CDR3 spans 14 residues. The DNA for the CDR3 is TGCGCCAGCAGCCTTGAGACCTCCACAGATACGCAGTATTTT. Its protein product is CASSLETSTDTQYF. Using reference TRBV5-1 and TRBJ2-3 for the parts outside the CDR3, the full variable domain is KAGVTQTPRYLIKTRGQQVTLSCSPISGHRSVSWYQQTPGQGLQFLFEYFSETQRNKGNFPGRFSGRQFSNSRSEMNVSTLELGDSALYLCASSLETSTDTQYFGPGTRLTVL.

This chain connects TRBV10-3 to TRBJ1-2, with D unclear. The CDR3 is made up of 14 amino acids. CDR1 and CDR2 (germline): ENHRY, SYGVKD. V lost 10 bases and J lost 6, with 21 bases in between. The CDR3 region is CATTPREGEDGYTF. DNA for the CDR3: TGTGCCACGACCCCGCGGGAAGGCGAAGATGGCTACACCTTC.

The chain combines TRBV7-3 with TRBJ2-6; D not resolved. Trimming took off 4 bases at V and 0 bases at J, with 10 bases between the two ends. Germline CDR1 is SGHTA and CDR2 is FQGTGA. The CDR3 extends over 16 amino acids. Here the CDR3 reads CASSSGRPSGANVLTF. Here the CDR3 DNA reads TGTGCCAGCAGCTCCGGACGGCCCTCTGGGGCCAACGTCCTGACTTTC.

V and J are TRBV19 and TRBJ2-2; D assignment may be TRBD1 or TRBD2 (5 bases each). This CDR3 contains 15 residues. The germline V gene encodes CDR1 LNHDA and CDR2 SQIVND (reference sequence). Trimming pared 10 bases from V and 3 bases from J, leaving 18 bases between. CDR3 coding DNA: TGTGCCACCCAATTCCGGGACGGCTACACCGGGGAGCTGTTTTTT. Translating it yields CATQFRDGYTGELFF.

The J gene is TRBJ1-5, the V gene TRBV19; D is possibly TRBD1 (5 bases). The germline CDR1 and CDR2 sequences are LNHDA and SQIVND (reference sequence). The V and J ends lost 7 bases and 10 bases respectively, with 14 bases between them. CDR3 size: 12 residues. The CDR3 is CASKKGREPQHF. The DNA of the CDR3 is TGTGCCAGTAAAAAGGGGCGGGAACCCCAGCATTTT.

The chain combines TRBV14 with TRBJ1-1; a possible D gene is TRBD1 (6 bases). Germline V gives CDR1 SGHDN, CDR2 FVKESK. The CDR3 is made up of 17 amino acids. V dropped 3 bases and J dropped 1 base, with 18 bases sitting between them. The CDR3, as DNA: TGTGCCAGCAGCCATTTTGGGGGCTCCCTGGGGAACACTGAAGCTTTCTTT. It specifies CASSHFGGSLGNTEAFF.

This clone was recorded a few times. The chain carries TRBV25-1 and TRBJ2-7, with D perhaps TRBD1 or TRBD2 (5 bases each). The germline V gene has CDR1 MGHDK and CDR2 SYGVNS. Trimming pared 6 bases from V and 4 bases from J, leaving 13 bases between. The CDR3 sequence is 13 residues long. CDR3 residues: CASRPGDLYEQYF. CDR3 nucleotides: TGTGCCAGCAGACCCGGGGACCTGTACGAGCAGTACTTC.

J is TRBJ1-1 and V is TRBV7-9; D possibly corresponds to TRBD1 (5 bases). Looked up from germline, CDR1 is SEHNR and CDR2 is FQNEAQ (reference sequence). This CDR3 comprises 15 residues. The V end lost 5 bases, the J end lost 0 bases, and 13 bases lay between the germline ends. The CDR3 sequence is CASSGGGTMNTEAFF. The CDR3 DNA is TGTGCCAGCAGCGGTGGAGGGACGATGAACACTGAAGCTTTCTTT. The variable domain in full, with the rest retrieved from reference TRBV7-9 and TRBJ1-1, is DTGVSQNPRHKITKRGQNVTFRCDPISEHNRLYWYRQTLGQGPEFLTYFQNEAQLEKSRLLSDRFSAERPKGSFSTLEIQRTEQGDSAMYLCASSGGGTMNTEAFFGQGTRLTVV.

V is TRBV10-1 and J is TRBJ2-3, with 9 bases matching TRBD1. Trimming removed 2 bases from V and 0 bases from J; junction bases left unmatched: 6. This CDR3 has 17 residues. Germline CDR1 and CDR2: WNHNN and SYGVQD (reference sequence). DNA of the CDR3: TGCGCCAGCAGTGAGGAGGACAGGGGTTCTAGCACAGATACGCAGTATTTT. Protein: CASSEEDRGSSTDTQYF.

The V call is TRBV30, the J call TRBJ1-5; D is ambiguous. Germline-derived CDR1 and CDR2 are GTSNPN and SVGIG (reference sequence). This CDR3 has 12 residues. Trimming pared 2 bases from V and 7 bases from J, leaving 9 bases between. The CDR3 region has the DNA TGTGCCTGGAGTTTTAGAAAGCAGCCCCAGCATTTT. It specifies CAWSFRKQPQHF. The full variable domain, with the rest looked up from reference TRBV30 and TRBJ1-5, is SQTIHQWPATLVQPVGSPLSLECTVEGTSNPNLYWYRQAAGRGLQLLFYSVGIGQISSEVPQNLSASRPQDRQFILSSKKLLLSDSGFYLCAWSFRKQPQHFGDGTRLSIL.

The chain links TRBV4-3 to TRBJ1-6; tentative D call: TRBD1 (5 bases). The CDR3 contains 14 residues. Trimming removed 2 bases from V and 9 bases from J, with 11 bases in between. The germline CDR1 and CDR2 sequences are LGHNA and YSLEER. CDR3 sequence: CASSQRGVGSPLHF. CDR3 bases: TGCGCCAGCAGCCAACGAGGGGTCGGTTCACCCCTCCACTTT.

The chain recombines TRBV6-1 with TRBJ1-2; D gene ambiguous. The CDR3 is 13 amino acids. With 6 bases removed from V and 2 bases from J, the gap between germline ends came to 10 bases. CDR1 and CDR2 from the germline V gene are MNHNS and SASEGT. This CDR3 reads CASSLTANYGYTF. CDR3 coding DNA: TGTGCCAGCAGCTTAACAGCGAACTATGGCTACACCTTC.

This clone was recorded once. V gene TRBV7-2 combines with J gene TRBJ1-4; D may be TRBD1 (5 bases). The CDR3 consists of 14 residues. The germline V gene encodes CDR1 SGHTA and CDR2 FQGNSA. V was clipped by 0 bases and J by 6 bases, with 8 bases between them. CDR3 residues: CASSLATGYEKLFF. CDR3 DNA: TGTGCCAGCAGCTTAGCTACAGGTTATGAAAAACTGTTTTTT.